The 27 T cell receptor beta chains below were found in one sample sequenced in a study of shared clonotypes between healthy human individuals. Data came from immunoSEQ multiplex PCR; TCRdb stores just in-frame clones and leaves some out. Of some 2 million clones listed, approximately 94% are singletons. Terminally differentiated effector memory CD45RA+ cells were excluded from the naive CD8 cells, which were CD45RO-negative and positively selected for CCR7. Sequencing was carried out using naive CD8+ T cells sorted from blood. These receptors were taken from a young man in good health.

The V and J genes are TRBV28 and TRBJ1-4, with 7 bases aligning to TRBD1. The CDR3 length is 16 residues. In germline, CDR1 is MDHEN, CDR2 SYDVKM. V shed 3 bases and J 7 bases; nucleotides not matched to a gene: 11. Here the CDR3 DNA reads TGTGCCAGCAGTTTCTCACTCCGGGACAGTGGTGAAAAACTGTTTTTT. This gives the protein CASSFSLRDSGEKLFF.

This sequence joins TRBV27 and TRBJ2-7; the match to TRBD1 covers 7 bases. Germline CDR1 and CDR2: MNHEY and SMNVEV (reference sequence). This CDR3 is 13 amino acids long. V was clipped by 5 bases and J by 3 bases; unmatched bases: 4. The CDR3 bases are TGTGCCAGCAGTATTCACAGGGGCTACGAGCAGTACTTC. Protein: CASSIHRGYEQYF.

A word on this clone: The sample holds other DNA sequences that translate to the same CDR3. This chain connects TRBV10-3 to TRBJ1-1; 9 bases are shared with TRBD1. The length of the CDR3 is 15 residues. Germline trimming cut 2 bases from V and 5 bases from J; bases unmatched to any gene: 6. Germline V CDR1 and CDR2: ENHRY, SYGVKD. The CDR3 here is CAISETRDRVTEAFF. For the CDR3, the DNA is TGTGCCATCAGTGAGACCCGGGACAGGGTAACTGAAGCTTTCTTT.

V usage is TRBV7-9 and J usage is TRBJ1-2; 8 bases align to TRBD1. Germline CDR1 reads SEHNR; CDR2 reads FQNEAQ (reference sequence). The CDR3 runs 15 residues. With V trimmed by 5 bases and J by 4 bases, 9 bases remained unmatched. The CDR3 sequence: CASSPASDRVYGYTF. CDR3 sequence (DNA): TGTGCCAGCAGCCCCGCTTCGGACAGGGTCTATGGCTACACCTTC.

The V call is TRBV6-1, the J call TRBJ1-1; TRBD1 might be the D (5 bases). The CDR3 extends over 16 amino acids. The germline V and J ends were trimmed by 4 bases and 4 bases, with 19 bases remaining between them. Looked up from germline, CDR1 is MNHNS and CDR2 is SASEGT. The CDR3 coding sequence is TGTGCCAGCAGTGCGGGGTGGGGCCAGTCTGGCACTGAAGCTTTCTTT. Protein sequence: CASSAGWGQSGTEAFF.

The chain joins TRBV7-9 to TRBJ2-1, with D perhaps matching TRBD1 (5 bases). This CDR3 comprises 15 residues. The V gene's germline CDR1 is SEHNR and CDR2 FQNEAQ (reference sequence). The V gene lost 3 bases and the J gene lost 10 bases, with 19 bases spanning the gap. In DNA, the CDR3 is TGTGCCAGCAGCTTCATTCAGGCAGGGCCTCAGGAGCAGTTCTTC. It translates to CASSFIQAGPQEQFF.

The chain carries TRBV19 and TRBJ1-2, with TRBD1 identical over 9 bases. Germline CDR1 is LNHDA and CDR2 is SQIVND (reference sequence). V gave up 5 bases and J gave up 2 bases; unmatched junction bases: 9. This CDR3 comprises 16 residues. The CDR3 sequence: CASSPRWDRENYGYTF. CDR3 bases: TGTGCCAGTAGTCCCCGATGGGACAGGGAGAACTATGGCTACACCTTC.

Worth noting for this clone: This CDR3 is also generated by other DNA sequences in the sample. The chain recombines TRBV11-2 with TRBJ2-7; no firm D call. The CDR3 is 13 amino acids. V was clipped by 2 bases and J by 2 bases, with 7 bases between them. Germline assignment: CDR1 SGHAT and CDR2 FQNNGV. The CDR3 protein is CASSLPGTYEQYF. CDR3 nucleotide sequence: TGTGCCAGCAGCTTACCAGGAACCTACGAGCAGTACTTC.

This clone occurred once. The rearrangement joins TRBV4-1 to TRBJ2-1, with D possibly being TRBD1 or TRBD2 (5 bases each). CDR1 and CDR2 (germline): MGHRA, YSYEKL. This CDR3 contains 14 residues. V lost 1 base and J 8 bases, leaving 12 bases between the germline ends. CDR3 in DNA: TGCGCCAGCAGCCAAGTTTTCGGGGCCCATGAGCAGTTCTTC. Protein: CASSQVFGAHEQFF.

The V call is TRBV9, the J call TRBJ2-7; the D is unclear. The CDR3 totals 16 residues. CDR1 and CDR2 (germline): SGDLS, YYNGEE. The V gene lost 4 bases and the J gene lost 4 bases, with 21 bases spanning the gap. The CDR3 region is CASSITDAAPYYEQYF. The CDR3 DNA reads TGTGCCAGCAGCATAACAGACGCCGCGCCCTATTACGAGCAGTACTTC.

This chain links TRBV4-1 with TRBJ1-1, with D possibly TRBD1 on 5 matching bases. The CDR3 has 16 amino acids. Germline CDR1 reads MGHRA; CDR2 reads YSYEKL. V was clipped by 0 bases and J by 5 bases, with 16 bases between them. The CDR3 spells CASSQDYGGDRTEAFF. The DNA of the CDR3 is TGCGCCAGCAGCCAAGATTATGGGGGGGATAGGACTGAAGCTTTCTTT.

The gene calls are TRBV27 and TRBJ1-5; possible D gene TRBD1, 5 bases. Germline CDR1 and CDR2: MNHEY and SMNVEV (reference sequence). The CDR3 runs 15 residues. V was pared by 5 bases and J by 0 bases, with 11 bases between. CDR3 in amino acids: CASSPDKYSNQPQHF. DNA for the CDR3: TGTGCCAGCAGTCCGGACAAGTATAGCAATCAGCCCCAGCATTTT.

This rearrangement joins TRBV7-8 to TRBJ2-1; 10 bases are shared with TRBD2. CDR1 is SGHVS, CDR2 FQNEAQ, per germline. V was clipped by 5 bases and J by 5 bases; unmatched bases: 6. The CDR3 covers 15 residues. CDR3 bases: TGTGCCAGCAGCCTTCTCGGACTAGCGGACAATGAGCAGTTCTTC. It encodes CASSLLGLADNEQFF.

This clone was seen once. The chain has TRBV2 and TRBJ1-6; tentative D call: TRBD1 (5 bases). Trimming left V 7 bases short and J 10 bases short, with 20 bases between. CDR1 is SNHLY and CDR2 is FYNNEI in the germline V gene. The CDR3 runs to 15 residues. This chain's CDR3 is CASIRYLGVESPLHF. CDR3 nucleotides: TGTGCCAGCATTAGGTATTTAGGGGTGGAATCACCCCTCCACTTT.

The V gene is TRBV29-1, the J gene TRBJ2-7; D perhaps matches TRBD1 (6 bases). Trimming took off 3 bases at V and 7 bases at J, with 16 bases between the two ends. Germline CDR1 reads SQVTM; CDR2 reads ANQGSEA. This CDR3 contains 13 residues. For the CDR3, the DNA is TGCAGCGTTGAGACCGGGACACAGTCAGAGCAGTACTTC. It yields the protein CSVETGTQSEQYF.

CDR3 sequence reads: CASSLEGARPQETQYF. The CDR3 coding sequence is TGTGCCAGCAGCTTGGAGGGGGCGAGGCCTCAAGAGACCCAGTACTTC. The J gene is TRBJ2-5, the V gene TRBV5-4; 7 nucleotides agree with TRBD1. Germline CDR1 is SGHNT and CDR2 is YYREEE (reference sequence). V lost 0 bases to trimming and J lost 2 bases; unmatched junction nucleotides: 7. This CDR3 region has 16 residues.

The chain combines TRBV7-2 with TRBJ2-7; 7 bases fit TRBD2. Germline CDR1 and CDR2: SGHTA and FQGNSA. Trimming at V came to 5 bases and at J to 4 bases, leaving 11 bases not matched to a gene. The CDR3 spans 15 residues. In DNA form, the CDR3 reads TGTGCCAGCAGCACATATCCCGGGGGGATTTACGAGCAGTACTTC. It specifies CASSTYPGGIYEQYF.

The J gene is TRBJ2-3, the V gene TRBV6-5; D might be TRBD1 (5 bases). The V end lost 1 base, the J end lost 0 bases, and 8 bases lay between the germline ends. The CDR3 has 15 amino acids. Per the germline V gene, CDR1 is MNHEY and CDR2 is SVGAGI. The CDR3 is CASSYLRQSTDTQYF. CDR3 coding DNA: TGTGCCAGCAGTTACTTGCGACAGAGCACAGATACGCAGTATTTT.

The chain couples TRBV19 to TRBJ1-2; no clear D gene. V lost 0 bases and J lost 4, with 18 bases in between. The germline gives CDR1 LNHDA, CDR2 SQIVND (reference sequence). CDR3 length: 17 amino acids. In nucleotides, the CDR3 is TGTGCCAGTAGTATAGAGGTTGGGCTCCTGGTTGTCTATGGCTACACCTTC. Translated, it gives CASSIEVGLLVVYGYTF.

The V call is TRBV7-9, the J call TRBJ2-1; 8 nucleotides agree with TRBD2. This CDR3 spans 14 amino acids. Germline V CDR1 and CDR2: SEHNR, FQNEAQ (reference sequence). V trimming: 8 bases; J trimming: 6 bases; junction bases outside the gene matches: 9. The CDR3 coding sequence is TGTGCCAGCCACCTTAGCGGGATCGGCAATGAGCAGTTCTTC. Its translation: CASHLSGIGNEQFF. Based on the CDR3 plus reference TRBV7-9 and TRBJ2-1, the full variable domain is DTGVSQNPRHKITKRGQNVTFRCDPISEHNRLYWYRQTLGQGPEFLTYFQNEAQLEKSRLLSDRFSAERPKGSFSTLEIQRTEQGDSAMYLCASHLSGIGNEQFFGPGTRLTVL.

On this clone itself: Other DNA sequences within the sample encode an identical CDR3. The chain joins TRBV6-1 to TRBJ1-5, with D possibly TRBD1 on 6 matching bases. The CDR3 extends over 15 amino acids. Germline V gene lookup returns CDR1 MNHNS and CDR2 SASEGT. With 3 bases removed from V and 5 bases from J, the gap between germline ends came to 14 bases. The CDR3 spells CASSDPGGGHQPQHF. As DNA, the CDR3 is TGTGCCAGCAGTGACCCCGGGGGGGGGCATCAGCCCCAGCATTTT.

This chain uses TRBV14 with TRBJ2-7; D could derive from TRBD1 or TRBD2 (5 bases each). The germline gives CDR1 SGHDN, CDR2 FVKESK. The CDR3 is 14 amino acids. V was trimmed by 1 base and J by 3 bases, leaving 10 bases between them. CDR3 sequence reads: CASSQVGTIYEQYF. As DNA, the CDR3 is TGTGCCAGCAGCCAAGTAGGGACGATCTACGAGCAGTACTTC.

J is TRBJ2-7 and V is TRBV4-1; D uncertain. Between the trimmed V and J ends, which lost 0 bases and 0 bases, there was a span of 9 bases. The germline gives CDR1 MGHRA, CDR2 YSYEKL. This CDR3 comprises 15 residues. CDR3 bases: TGCGCCAGCAGCCAAGATCAAGCATACTCCTACGAGCAGTACTTC. Protein: CASSQDQAYSYEQYF.

This rearrangement joins TRBV25-1 to TRBJ1-4; tentative D call: TRBD1 (5 bases). Germline-derived CDR1 and CDR2 are MGHDK and SYGVNS. The ends were cut back, 0 bases at V and 5 bases at J, with 10 bases in the middle. The CDR3 extends over 15 amino acids. The CDR3 sequence is CASSEYGWGNEKLFF. CDR3 DNA: TGTGCCAGCAGTGAATATGGGTGGGGGAATGAAAAACTGTTTTTT.

The gene calls are TRBV27 and TRBJ1-4, with 10 bases lining up with TRBD1. In germline, CDR1 is MNHEY, CDR2 SMNVEV (reference sequence). The CDR3 runs to 16 residues. V lost 5 bases and J lost 12; bases outside the gene matches: 15. The CDR3 region is CASSTGTGVSLSQLFF. The CDR3 DNA reads as TGTGCCAGCAGTACCGGGACAGGGGTTTCTCTCTCTCAACTGTTTTTT.

The count of this clone is one. This sample includes further DNA sequences coding for the same CDR3. The chain has TRBV4-3 and TRBJ2-7, with TRBD1 as a possible D gene (6 bases). V lost 0 bases and J 3 bases, leaving 12 bases between the germline ends. This CDR3 spans 15 amino acids. CDR1 is LGHNA, CDR2 YSLEER, per germline. CDR3 residues: CASSQERSGDYEQYF. CDR3 in DNA: TGCGCCAGCAGCCAAGAACGGTCAGGGGACTACGAGCAGTACTTC.

The rearrangement joins TRBV30 to TRBJ2-1, with 9 bases aligning to TRBD2. CDR1 is GTSNPN and CDR2 is SVGIG in the germline V gene (reference sequence). The junction had 18 bases not matched to a gene; V was cut back by 1 base and J by 14 bases. The CDR3 sequence is 16 residues long. CDR3 in amino acids: CAWSAILSGSVGEKFF. For the CDR3, the DNA is TGTGCCTGGAGTGCTATCCTTAGCGGGAGTGTTGGGGAAAAGTTCTTC. The full variable domain, with the rest looked up from reference TRBV30 and TRBJ2-1, is SQTIHQWPATLVQPVGSPLSLECTVEGTSNPNLYWYRQAAGRGLQLLFYSVGIGQISSEVPQNLSASRPQDRQFILSSKKLLLSDSGFYLCAWSAILSGSVGEKFFGPGTRLTVL.